One sample yielded the 26 T cell receptor beta chains listed below, sequenced in a study of blood T cell repertoires in COVID-19. Measured with immunoSEQ multiplex PCR; TCRdb has only the in-frame clones, and not every one. Of more than 400,000 clones in the sample, around 85% were seen once. Input material: peripheral blood. The receptors stem from a human donor in a cohort sampled during active COVID-19.

The rearrangement uses TRBV5-1 and TRBJ2-7; 8 bases align to TRBD1. Germline-derived CDR1 and CDR2 are SGHRS and YFSETQ. The V segment lost 4 bases and the J segment 0 bases; nucleotides outside the gene matches: 6. This CDR3 contains 15 residues. The CDR3 DNA follows: TGCGCCAGCAGCCGACAGGGGCCCCGCTCCTACGAGCAGTACTTC. This gives the protein CASSRQGPRSYEQYF.

The chain has TRBV7-6 and TRBJ1-4; perhaps TRBD1 as D (6 bases). The germline gives CDR1 SGHVS, CDR2 FNYEAQ. This CDR3 has 14 residues. V gave up 5 bases and J gave up 3 bases, with 10 bases separating them. The CDR3 DNA follows: TGTGCCAGCAGCCCCTGGACAGCTAATGAAAAACTGTTTTTT. Encoded protein: CASSPWTANEKLFF.

V and J are TRBV18 and TRBJ1-1; TRBD1 matches at 7 bases. The CDR3 contains 15 residues. Germline lookup yields CDR1 KGHSH and CDR2 LQKENI. The V gene end was trimmed by 3 bases and the J gene end by 1 base; junction bases not matched to a gene: 5. The chain's CDR3 is CASSPEDRANTEAFF. In nucleotides, the CDR3 is TGTGCCAGCTCACCCGAAGACAGGGCGAACACTGAAGCTTTCTTT.

This chain uses TRBV19 with TRBJ1-1; TRBD1 is a possible D gene (6 bases). Germline V gives CDR1 LNHDA, CDR2 SQIVND (reference sequence). The CDR3 consists of 13 residues. The germline V and J ends were trimmed by 7 bases and 3 bases, with 12 bases remaining between them. The CDR3 region is CASNQDSDTEAFF. For the CDR3, the DNA is TGTGCCAGTAATCAGGACAGCGACACTGAAGCTTTCTTT. Supplemented by reference TRBV19 and TRBJ1-1, the full variable domain reads DGGITQSPKYLFRKEGQNVTLSCEQNLNHDAMYWYRQDPGQGLRLIYYSQIVNDFQKGDIAEGYSVSREKKESFPLTVTSAQKNPTAFYLCASNQDSDTEAFFGQGTRLTVV.

CDR3 nucleotides: TGTGCCAGCAGCTTAGAACGGTCCTCTAACTATGGCTACACCTTC. Its protein product is CASSLERSSNYGYTF. This chain joins TRBV11-2 and TRBJ1-2; D remains unclear. Germline CDR1 reads SGHAT; CDR2 reads FQNNGV. V shed 0 bases and J shed 0 bases, with 8 bases lying between them. The CDR3 runs 15 residues. Drawing the rest from reference TRBV11-2 and TRBJ1-2, the complete variable domain is EAGVAQSPRYKIIEKRQSVAFWCNPISGHATLYWYQQILGQGPKLLIQFQNNGVVDDSQLPKDRFSAERLKGVDSTLKIQPAKLEDSAVYLCASSLERSSNYGYTFGSGTRLTVV.

This chain connects TRBV4-3 to TRBJ1-6; 7 positions match TRBD1. In germline, CDR1 is LGHNA, CDR2 YSLEER. This CDR3 is built from 15 residues. The ends lost 3 bases at V and 7 bases at J; junction bases unmatched: 6. The CDR3 is CASSHGQDQNSPLHF. The CDR3, as DNA: TGCGCCAGCAGCCATGGACAGGATCAAAATTCACCCCTCCACTTT.

This chain uses TRBV11-3 with TRBJ1-1, with 7 bases aligning to TRBD1. The CDR3 runs 13 residues. The trim removed 4 bases at V and 6 bases at J, leaving 5 bases unmatched. Germline CDR1 SGHNT, CDR2 YENEEA. CDR3: CASSSRQGAEAFF. CDR3 DNA: TGTGCCAGCAGCTCGCGACAGGGAGCTGAAGCTTTCTTT.

The genes are TRBV30 and TRBJ1-1; TRBD1 might be the D (6 bases). V shed 2 bases and J shed 3 bases, with 7 bases lying between them. The CDR3 extends over 12 amino acids. The germline V gene encodes CDR1 GTSNPN and CDR2 SVGIG (reference sequence). The CDR3 nucleotides read TGTGCCTGGAGTTCAGGGGACACTGAAGCTTTCTTT. This gives the protein CAWSSGDTEAFF.

The genes are TRBV6-5 and TRBJ1-1; TRBD1 matches at 11 bases. Germline V gene sequence: CDR1 MNHEY, CDR2 SVGAGI. The CDR3 runs 16 residues. V shed 0 bases, J shed 4 bases, and the junction held 4 bases outside the gene matches. The CDR3 nucleotides are TGTGCCAGCAGTTACTCCGGGACAGGGGGTGGCACTGAAGCTTTCTTT. This sequence encodes CASSYSGTGGGTEAFF.

The chain carries TRBV2 and TRBJ2-3, with 8 bases matching TRBD1. Germline V gene data show CDR1 as SNHLY and CDR2 as FYNNEI. CDR3 length: 14 residues. V lost 6 bases to trimming and J lost 3 bases; unmatched junction nucleotides: 5. CDR3 coding DNA: TGTGCCAGCAGCGACAGGGGTTGGACAGATACGCAGTATTTT. This translates into CASSDRGWTDTQYF.

The V and J genes are TRBV7-3 and TRBJ2-5, with 7 bases lining up with TRBD1. V gave up 2 bases and J gave up 3 bases; unmatched junction bases: 12. The germline V gene has CDR1 SGHTA and CDR2 FQGTGA. This CDR3 has 17 amino acids. For the CDR3, the DNA is TGTGCCAGCAGCTTATCGCCGGGCCAGGGGGTGAAAGAGACCCAGTACTTC. Translation gives CASSLSPGQGVKETQYF.

This sequence joins TRBV18 and TRBJ1-2; the D gene is possibly TRBD1 (6 bases). Germline CDR1 reads KGHSH; CDR2 reads LQKENI. V was shortened by 2 bases and J by 8 bases, with 21 bases between the two germline ends. CDR3 size: 16 residues. The CDR3 loop is CASSPLAGAKTSGYTF. CDR3 nucleotide sequence: TGTGCCAGCTCACCATTGGCGGGGGCGAAGACGAGCGGCTACACCTTC.

The V gene is TRBV29-1, the J gene TRBJ2-3; 9 nucleotides align to TRBD1. Germline CDR1 is SQVTM and CDR2 is ANQGSEA. The junction had 4 bases not matched to a gene; V was cut back by 8 bases and J by 1 base. The CDR3 spans 13 residues. The CDR3, as DNA: TGCAGCTACCGGACAGGGGGCACAGATACGCAGTATTTT. Its protein product is CSYRTGGTDTQYF.

The V gene is TRBV19, the J gene TRBJ2-5, with D tentatively TRBD2 (5 bases). This CDR3 is built from 13 residues. CDR1 and CDR2 from the germline V gene are LNHDA and SQIVND (reference sequence). V lost 0 bases and J lost 5, with 7 bases in between. Here the CDR3 reads CASSIDRGETQYF. The CDR3 bases are TGTGCCAGTAGTATAGACAGAGGGGAGACCCAGTACTTC. Variable domain in full (rest from reference TRBV19 and TRBJ2-5): DGGITQSPKYLFRKEGQNVTLSCEQNLNHDAMYWYRQDPGQGLRLIYYSQIVNDFQKGDIAEGYSVSREKKESFPLTVTSAQKNPTAFYLCASSIDRGETQYFGPGTRLLVL.

The rearrangement links TRBV24-1 to TRBJ1-2; D remains ambiguous. Trimming left V 2 bases short and J 5 bases short, with 8 bases between. Germline V gene lookup returns CDR1 KGHDR and CDR2 SFDVKD. This CDR3 is 13 amino acids long. CDR3 nucleotide sequence: TGTGCCACCAGTGATTCACGGGAGTATGGCTACACCTTC. Translating gives CATSDSREYGYTF.

For this clone: Other nucleotide sequences in the sample specify the same CDR3. The rearrangement links TRBV6-5 to TRBJ2-7, with a possible D match to TRBD2 (5 bases). The ends were cut back, 1 base at V and 7 bases at J, with 14 bases in the middle. Germline V gene lookup returns CDR1 MNHEY and CDR2 SVGAGI. This CDR3 spans 14 amino acids. CDR3 region: CASSYFGPRGEQYF. The CDR3 nucleotides read TGTGCCAGCAGTTACTTCGGCCCCCGGGGAGAGCAGTACTTC.

The chain is built from TRBV10-1 and TRBJ2-1, with 13 bases fitting TRBD2. The CDR3 has 15 residues. Unmatched junction bases numbered 4, after V lost 4 bases and J lost 7 bases. Germline V lookup: CDR1 WNHNN, CDR2 SYGVQD (reference sequence). The CDR3 region has the DNA TGCGCCAGCAGTGTAGGGGGACTAGCGGGGAATGAGCAGTTCTTC. It codes for CASSVGGLAGNEQFF.

The gene calls are TRBV6-2 or TRBV6-3 and TRBJ2-7, with TRBD1 matching 8 bases. Germline V gene data show CDR1 as MNHEY and CDR2 as SVGEGT. The CDR3 length is 16 residues. The trim removed 2 bases at V and 4 bases at J, leaving 10 bases unmatched. This chain's CDR3 is CASSYRAGRGLYEQYF. CDR3 nucleotides: TGTGCCAGCAGTTACCGGGCCGGCAGGGGGCTTTACGAGCAGTACTTC.

This chain joins TRBV6-5 and TRBJ1-6, with D unclear. CDR3 length: 15 amino acids. The V gene's germline CDR1 is MNHEY and CDR2 SVGAGI. V lost 5 bases and J lost 5, with 13 bases in between. The DNA of the CDR3 is TGTGCCAGCAGTAGGGAGGGAAGTGATAATTCACCCCTCCACTTT. Translating gives CASSREGSDNSPLHF.

This chain uses TRBV11-2 with TRBJ1-6, with a tentative D call TRBD1 (6 bases). Trimming removed 2 bases at V and 7 bases at J, with 12 bases between. Germline CDR1 SGHAT, CDR2 FQNNGV. CDR3 length: 15 residues. In DNA form, the CDR3 reads TGTGCCAGCAGCTTATATCCAGGGACAAATTCACCCCTCCACTTT. This encodes CASSLYPGTNSPLHF.

This clone has a single count. Other DNA sequences in this sample translate to the same CDR3. The gene calls are TRBV5-1 and TRBJ2-1; no reliable D call. In germline, CDR1 is SGHRS, CDR2 YFSETQ. The V end was cut by 0 bases, the J end by 4 bases, with 5 bases between. This CDR3 comprises 13 residues. CDR3 DNA: TGCGCCAGCAGCTTGGGAGGTTACAATGAGCAGTTCTTC. As protein: CASSLGGYNEQFF.

V and J are TRBV11-2 and TRBJ2-7; no definite D call. The CDR3 is 15 amino acids. Germline CDR1 and CDR2: SGHAT and FQNNGV. The ends were cut back, 4 bases at V and 7 bases at J, with 20 bases in the middle. DNA of the CDR3: TGTGCCAGCAGCTCCCACGTAGTGGGCAAAACGGAGCAGTACTTC. This gives the protein CASSSHVVGKTEQYF.

Remarks on this clone: Other DNA sequences in the same sample also yield this CDR3. The rearrangement uses TRBV6-5 and TRBJ2-1; the match to TRBD2 covers 10 bases. CDR1 and CDR2 (germline): MNHEY, SVGAGI. The CDR3 consists of 15 residues. V shed 6 bases, J shed 0 bases, and the junction held 2 bases outside the gene matches. The CDR3 is CASRASGSSYNEQFF. The DNA for the CDR3 is TGTGCCAGCAGGGCTAGCGGGAGCTCCTACAATGAGCAGTTCTTC.

The chain couples TRBV6-5 to TRBJ1-2; 8 bases agree with TRBD1. V trimming: 6 bases; J trimming: 2 bases; junction bases outside the gene matches: 8. The CDR3 runs 15 residues. Per germline, CDR1 MNHEY and CDR2 SVGAGI. Written as DNA, the CDR3 is TGTGCCAGCAGCTTAGACAGGGGCCGAAACTATGGCTACACCTTC. Residues: CASSLDRGRNYGYTF.

In its sample, this clone was seen once. The J gene is TRBJ1-2, the V gene TRBV19; TRBD1 agrees at 11 bases. The trim removed 2 bases at V and 14 bases at J, leaving 13 bases unmatched. Germline values: CDR1 LNHDA, CDR2 SQIVND (reference sequence). CDR3 length: 15 amino acids. CDR3 DNA sequence: TGTGCCAGTAGTATAAATGTCGACGGACAGGGGGCCGGGACCTTC. Its translation: CASSINVDGQGAGTF.

The rearrangement links TRBV6-5 to TRBJ2-2, with a possible D match to TRBD1 (5 bases). Germline assignment: CDR1 MNHEY and CDR2 SVGAGI. V was clipped by 0 bases and J by 7 bases, with 12 bases between them. CDR3 length: 15 amino acids. CDR3: CASSYSVRAIGELFF. The CDR3 nucleotides are TGTGCCAGCAGTTACTCAGTCAGGGCGATCGGGGAGCTGTTTTTT.